The rows below give T cell receptor beta chains drawn from one sample of a study of cytotoxic CD8 clonotypes in ibrutinib-treated CLL. Clones were sequenced by immunoSEQ multiplex PCR, and TCRdb holds only the in-frame ones, with some missing. This table holds around 140,000 clones, approximately 77% found once. The specimen comprised PBMCs, sampled after 12 months of ibrutinib treatment. These TCRs come from a human donor with chronic lymphocytic leukemia. CDR3s include the opening cysteine and the closing phenylalanine or tryptophan. Fields, in order: clone size, V gene, J gene, D gene, CDR3 DNA, CDR3 protein. A D gene is named only where the DNA matches it firmly. Clone size appears in some rows only: once, few, many, or a class for an expanded clone.

-,TRBV28,TRBJ1-2,-,TGTGCCAGCAGTTTAAGTTACTATGGCTACACCTTC,CASSLSYYGYTF
-,TRBV7-7,TRBJ2-2,TRBD1,TGTGCTAGCAGGGGGACAGGGGAGACCGGGGAGCTGTTTTTT,CASRGTGETGELFF
few,TRBV5-1,TRBJ2-2,-,TGCGCCAGCAGCCTGGGGGCCGGGGAGCTGTTTTTT,CASSLGAGELFF
-,TRBV4-3,TRBJ2-5,-,TGCGCCAGCAGCCAAGACGGGCTCCCGGGGGAGACCCAGTACTTC,CASSQDGLPGETQYF
-,TRBV4-3,TRBJ2-7,TRBD2,TGCGCCAGCAGTTTCTCCCCCGGGACTAGCGGGATTAGCTACGAGCAGTACTTC,CASSFSPGTSGISYEQYF
-,TRBV6-6,TRBJ1-5,TRBD1,TGTGCCAGCAGTGGCAAGACAGGGACGAATCAGCCCCAGCATTTT,CASSGKTGTNQPQHF
-,TRBV7-2,TRBJ2-3,-,TGTGCCAGCAGCTTAGGACTAGACGCAGATACGCAGTATTTT,CASSLGLDADTQYF
-,TRBV6-4,TRBJ2-7,-,TGTGCCAGCAGTGACTCGAGACAGGACCTAACCTACGAGCAGTACTTC,CASSDSRQDLTYEQYF
-,TRBV6-1,TRBJ1-2,TRBD1,TGTGCCAGCAGTGAATACATGTATTCAGGGGGCGAGGGCTACACCTTC,CASSEYMYSGGEGYTF
-,TRBV4-2,TRBJ1-4,-,TGTGCCAGCAGCCAAGATGGAACGCCTAGGAATGAAAAACTGTTTTTT,CASSQDGTPRNEKLFF
once,TRBV19,TRBJ1-5,TRBD1,TGTGCCAGTAGTTTTCAGGGGGGCAATCAGCCCCAGCATTTT,CASSFQGGNQPQHF
-,TRBV6-4,TRBJ2-1,-,TGTGCCAGCAGTGACGACAGGCAGGGTGAGCAGTTCTTC,CASSDDRQGEQFF
-,TRBV7-3,TRBJ1-2,-,TGTGCCAGCAGCTTCGGAACCGGGGACCGCAATGGCTACACCTTC,CASSFGTGDRNGYTF
-,TRBV7-9,TRBJ2-1,-,TGTGCCAGCAGCTTACCCCAGCCTTCGACAGGCCGACAGTTCTTC,CASSLPQPSTGRQFF
-,TRBV2,TRBJ2-6,-,TGTGCCCACGGACAGCTAGTAGGGGCCAACGTCCTGACTTTC,CAHGQLVGANVLTF
-,TRBV11-3,TRBJ1-3,-,TGTGCCAGTCGTCCGGCCAGCTCTGGAAACACCATATATTTT,CASRPASSGNTIYF
-,TRBV11-2,TRBJ2-1,-,TGTGCCAGCAGCCATATTGGTGTGGCAGACAATGAGCAGTTCTTC,CASSHIGVADNEQFF
-,TRBV11-2,TRBJ2-5,-,TGTGCCAGCAGCTGGGGCCAGGAGGTATTTTCAGAGACCCAGTACTTC,CASSWGQEVFSETQYF
-,TRBV5-1,TRBJ2-5,TRBD2,TGCGCCAGCAGCTTTCTAGCGGGAGAGGGAGAGACCCAGTACTTC,CASSFLAGEGETQYF
-,TRBV5-1,TRBJ2-3,-,TGCGCCAGCAGCTCAGGGGAAGTCACAGATACGCAGTATTTT,CASSSGEVTDTQYF
-,TRBV11-3,TRBJ2-7,-,TGTGCCAGCAGCTCCGTCTACGAGCAGTACTTC,CASSSVYEQYF
-,TRBV6-5,TRBJ2-7,TRBD1,TGTGCCAGCAAGCGGACAGGGGAATACGAGCAGTACTTC,CASKRTGEYEQYF
once,TRBV5-1,TRBJ2-3,-,TGCGCCAGCAGCCTACAAGGGGCCGGTACAGATACGCAGTATTTT,CASSLQGAGTDTQYF
-,TRBV5-1,TRBJ2-5,TRBD1,TGCGCCAGCAGCTTGGAAGGGACAGGGGCGGAGACCCAGTACTTC,CASSLEGTGAETQYF
-,TRBV6-1,TRBJ1-5,-,TGTGCCAGCAGTGAAAGACCTAGAGACTCCCATAGCGCCAATCAGCCCCAGCATTTT,CASSERPRDSHSANQPQHF
-,TRBV7-8,TRBJ2-5,TRBD2,TGTGCCAGCAGCTTACTGGGACTAGCGGGAGGAATTCTAGAGACCCAGTACTTC,CASSLLGLAGGILETQYF
-,TRBV11-2,TRBJ2-7,-,TGTGCCAGCAGGTCGACAGGTTTCGAGCAGTACTTC,CASRSTGFEQYF
-,TRBV19,TRBJ1-4,-,TGTGCCAGTAGTATCGCCAGGGAGGGTGAAAAACTGTTTTTT,CASSIAREGEKLFF
-,TRBV27,TRBJ2-7,-,TGTGCCAGCAGTTTACAGGCAAGCTACGAGCAGTACTTC,CASSLQASYEQYF
-,TRBV4-1,TRBJ1-4,-,TGCGCCAGCAGCCAAGATGGGGCAGGCCCCGTGGATGAAAAACTGTTTTTT,CASSQDGAGPVDEKLFF
many,TRBV5-1,TRBJ2-7,TRBD1,TGCGCCAGCAGCTTGGGCGTTTTGGGGACAGTTTACGAGCAGTACTTC,CASSLGVLGTVYEQYF
-,TRBV19,TRBJ2-1,TRBD2,TGTGCCAGTAGTATAGGGGGTAGCGGGAGTAGGGACAATGAGCAGTTCTTC,CASSIGGSGSRDNEQFF
-,TRBV7-2,TRBJ2-7,-,TGTGCCAGCAGCCCACGACTAGACGAGCAGTACTTC,CASSPRLDEQYF
few,TRBV10-3,TRBJ2-7,TRBD1,TGTGCGAGCATTCCCGGGACAGGAGACTACGAGCAGTACTTC,CASIPGTGDYEQYF
-,TRBV27,TRBJ2-4,-,TGTGCCAGCGGCCGATCGGCCCTAGCCAAAAACATTCAGTACTTC,CASGRSALAKNIQYF
-,TRBV18,TRBJ1-1,-,TGTGCCAGCTCACCACCTCAGGGAGCCACTGAAGCTTTCTTT,CASSPPQGATEAFF
-,TRBV7-9,TRBJ1-1,TRBD1,TGTGCCAGCACCAAGAGCGGGACAGGTCGGGGCACTGAAGCTTTCTTT,CASTKSGTGRGTEAFF
-,TRBV18,TRBJ1-4,-,TGTGCCAGCTCAACCGGGACAATTAATGAAAAACTGTTTTTT,CASSTGTINEKLFF
-,TRBV10-3,TRBJ2-5,TRBD2,TGTGCCATCGGAAGCGGGGGCGGGGAGACCCAGTACTTC,CAIGSGGGETQYF
-,TRBV12-5,TRBJ1-5,-,TGTGCTAGTCCTTGTCGGGGGGGCCCTACCACCCTTAGCAATCAGCCCCAGCATTTT,CASPCRGGPTTLSNQPQHF
-,TRBV5-1,TRBJ2-5,TRBD2,TGCGCCAGCAGCTTGGCCAGAGTAGCGGGGGTGGAGACCCAGTACTTC,CASSLARVAGVETQYF
-,TRBV4-3,TRBJ2-1,TRBD1,TGCGCCAGCAGCCAAGAAATGGCCGGGACAGGGGGCCGGTGGGAGCAGTTCTTC,CASSQEMAGTGGRWEQFF